The present TCR beta chain was sequenced within a study of cytomegalovirus exposure and HLA in healthy donors. Healthy bone marrow donors formed the donor group. In the PCR, 60 Vbeta and 13 Jbeta primers were used. Here immunoSEQ multiplex PCR was the method, and the copy in TCRdb shows in-frame clones only, minus some. The sample records 100,000 to 150,000 clones, about four fifths being singletons. Per germline, CDR1 MNHEY and CDR2 SMNVEV (reference sequence). Losses at the gene ends were 8 bases for V and 3 bases for J; bases not matched to a gene: 4. CDR3 length equals 14 residues. Study outcomes and limitations: Later analysis reportedly placed an Asian-associated ancestry cluster below the roughly 690-donor mean in N-insertions.

This clone was recorded once. The antigen is unknown. This chain uses TRBV27 with TRBJ1-1, with 12 positions matching TRBD1. This receptor was identified in a man aged 18 to 35 in good health and CMV-seronegative. The sequencing sample was made of PBMCs. CDR3 coding DNA: TGTGCCAGCCGGGGACAGGGGGCATACACTGAAGCTTTCTTT. It is translated as CASRGQGAYTEAFF.